This is a list of T cell receptor beta chains from one sample in a study of T cell clonotyping in hematopoietic cell transplantation. The data were produced by immunoSEQ multiplex PCR, yet TCRdb's version contains in-frame clones alone and is incomplete. The top ten hold 1.5% to 2% of the sample, which has some 76,000 clones, 90% to 97% seen once. Sequencing was performed on peripheral blood mononuclear cells, taken before stem cell transplant. Receptors originate from a woman between 45 and 60 years old with acute myeloid leukemia. Some clones in this sample may be carry-over from other donors' samples. CDR3s include the opening cysteine and the closing phenylalanine or tryptophan. The D gene is left open where the match is weak. The size field is filled for only some rows; it gives once, few, many or a size class.

j_call d_call clone_size v_call cdr3_aa cdr3_nt
TRBJ2-7 - - TRBV21-1 CASRDPNSYEQYF TGTGCCAGCCGGGACCCTAACTCCTACGAGCAGTACTTC
TRBJ2-2 - - TRBV30 CAWSVGGTGELFF TGTGCCTGGAGTGTTGGGGGGACCGGGGAGCTGTTTTTT
TRBJ1-5 - - TRBV4-2 CASSQRGQSNQPQHF TGTGCCAGCAGCCAACGAGGACAGAGCAATCAGCCCCAGCATTTT
TRBJ2-7 - - TRBV19 CASSGSRNSLSYEQYF TGTGCCAGTAGTGGCTCCAGGAACAGTCTTTCGTACGAGCAGTACTTC
TRBJ1-4 TRBD1 - TRBV28 CASSEPGQYSEKLFF TGTGCCAGCAGTGAACCGGGACAGTATTCTGAAAAACTGTTTTTT
TRBJ1-1 - - TRBV2 CASSELGENTEAFF TGTGCCAGCAGTGAGTTGGGGGAGAACACTGAAGCTTTCTTT
TRBJ2-1 TRBD2 - TRBV2 CASKASGSYEQFF TGTGCCAGCAAGGCTAGCGGGAGCTATGAGCAGTTCTTC
TRBJ2-2 - - TRBV19 CASSIAVGMGTGELFF TGTGCCAGTAGTATAGCGGTCGGGATGGGCACCGGGGAGCTGTTTTTT
TRBJ2-6 TRBD1 - TRBV30 CACYRGLGANVLTF TGTGCCTGTTACAGGGGGCTCGGGGCCAACGTCCTGACTTTC
TRBJ1-5 - - TRBV7-9 CASSKQGNQPQHF TGTGCCAGCAGCAAACAGGGTAATCAGCCCCAGCATTTT
TRBJ2-1 - - TRBV28 CASRLLSEQFF TGTGCCAGCAGACTATTATCAGAGCAGTTCTTC
TRBJ1-1 - - TRBV2 CASSEVNRAFF TGTGCCAGCAGTGAAGTAAATAGAGCTTTCTTT
TRBJ2-2 - once TRBV4-1 CASRRDTGELFF TGCGCCAGCCGCCGGGACACCGGGGAGCTGTTTTTT
TRBJ1-1 - - TRBV5-5 CASSLDQANTEAFF TGTGCCAGCAGCTTGGACCAGGCGAACACTGAAGCTTTCTTT
TRBJ2-1 TRBD1 - TRBV7-3 CASSSTGQGINEQFF TGTGCCAGCAGCTCAACGGGACAGGGTATTAATGAGCAGTTCTTC
TRBJ2-7 - - TRBV28 CASSFGSAELSPYEQYF TGTGCCAGCAGTTTCGGTTCGGCGGAGCTTAGCCCCTACGAGCAGTACTTC
TRBJ1-2 - - TRBV19 CASSVASGPYGYTF TGTGCCAGTAGTGTAGCATCGGGACCCTATGGCTACACCTTC
TRBJ1-6 - - TRBV27 CASSFNRENSPLHF TGTGCCAGCAGTTTTAACAGGGAGAATTCACCCCTCCACTTT
TRBJ2-7 - - TRBV28 CASSPRLYEQYF TGTGCCAGCAGTCCCCGATTGTACGAGCAGTACTTC
TRBJ2-3 - - TRBV19 CASSQGRADTQYF TGTGCCAGTAGTCAGGGGAGGGCAGATACGCAGTATTTT
TRBJ2-7 - - TRBV19 CASSIADILGYEQYF TGTGCCAGTAGTATCGCGGACATCCTGGGCTACGAGCAGTACTTC
TRBJ2-2 - - TRBV2 CASSEGAGELFF TGTGCCAGCAGTGAAGGGGCCGGGGAGCTGTTTTTT
TRBJ1-1 - - TRBV7-9 CASSLSQGNTEAFF TGTGCCAGCAGCTTAAGTCAGGGGAATACTGAAGCTTTCTTT
TRBJ1-1 - - TRBV2 CASSDQGLQNTEAFF TGTGCCAGCAGTGATCAAGGGCTACAGAACACTGAAGCTTTCTTT
TRBJ2-3 - - TRBV25-1 CASRIGGTSTDTQYF TGTGCCAGCCGCATTGGTGGGACAAGCACAGATACGCAGTATTTT
TRBJ2-6 - - TRBV6-4 CASTKGGTGANVLTF TGTGCCAGCACCAAAGGGGGAACTGGGGCCAACGTCCTGACTTTC
TRBJ2-2 - medium-sized TRBV19 CASTPDYYTGELFF TGTGCCAGTACCCCGGACTATTACACCGGGGAGCTGTTTTTT
TRBJ2-7 - - TRBV7-2 CASSLAMGPYEQYF TGTGCCAGCAGCTTAGCAATGGGCCCGTACGAGCAGTACTTC
TRBJ2-7 TRBD1 - TRBV30 CAWSEMTGGVSQYF TGTGCCTGGAGTGAAATGACAGGGGGCGTCTCTCAGTACTTC
TRBJ2-2 - - TRBV19 CASSISAGKNTGELFF TGTGCCAGTAGTATATCGGCGGGCAAGAACACCGGGGAGCTGTTTTTT
TRBJ1-2 TRBD1 - TRBV5-1 CASSLPGQNYGYTF TGCGCCAGCAGCCTCCCGGGACAGAACTATGGCTACACCTTC
TRBJ1-1 - - TRBV6-5 CASSSLHRERTEAFF TGTGCCAGCAGTTCCCTACACAGGGAGAGGACTGAAGCTTTCTTT
TRBJ1-2 TRBD1 - TRBV30 CAWSRGGVGYTF TGTGCCTGGAGCAGGGGGGGCGTTGGCTACACCTTC
TRBJ2-2 - - TRBV28 CASSLSWTADTGELFF TGTGCCAGCAGTTTATCCTGGACAGCGGACACCGGGGAGCTGTTTTTT
TRBJ1-4 - - TRBV5-1 CASSRAFETNEKLFF TGCGCCAGCAGCCGAGCTTTTGAGACTAATGAAAAACTGTTTTTT
TRBJ2-7 TRBD1 - TRBV5-6 CASSLVGQGAGEQYF TGTGCCAGCAGCTTGGTCGGACAGGGGGCCGGGGAGCAGTACTTC
TRBJ2-2 TRBD1 - TRBV13 CASRAGGIGELFF TGTGCCAGCAGGGCAGGGGGTATCGGGGAGCTGTTTTTT
TRBJ1-2 - - TRBV19 CAIPGGASYGYTF TGTGCTATTCCTGGGGGGGCATCGTATGGCTACACCTTC
TRBJ2-3 TRBD2 - TRBV30 CAWTPGGGPTDTQYF TGTGCCTGGACCCCCGGGGGGGGACCCACAGATACGCAGTATTTT
TRBJ1-2 TRBD1 - TRBV5-6 CASMEDRGPNYGYTF TGTGCCAGCATGGAGGACAGGGGGCCTAACTATGGCTACACCTTC
TRBJ1-2 - - TRBV5-1 CASSLASPGSDGYTF TGCGCCAGCAGCTTGGCATCTCCAGGGTCCGATGGCTACACCTTC
TRBJ1-1 - - TRBV27 CASSKPGLWAEAFF TGTGCCAGCAGTAAGCCGGGTCTTTGGGCTGAAGCTTTCTTT
TRBJ1-1 - once TRBV6-5 CASSLRPNTEAFF TGTGCCAGCAGTCTTAGACCGAACACTGAAGCTTTCTTT
TRBJ2-2 - - TRBV18 CASSPSDSRELFF TGTGCCAGCTCACCTTCGGACAGTCGGGAGCTGTTTTTT
TRBJ1-1 - - TRBV18 CASSPDLGGNTEAFF TGTGCCAGCTCACCTGACCTTGGAGGGAACACTGAAGCTTTCTTT